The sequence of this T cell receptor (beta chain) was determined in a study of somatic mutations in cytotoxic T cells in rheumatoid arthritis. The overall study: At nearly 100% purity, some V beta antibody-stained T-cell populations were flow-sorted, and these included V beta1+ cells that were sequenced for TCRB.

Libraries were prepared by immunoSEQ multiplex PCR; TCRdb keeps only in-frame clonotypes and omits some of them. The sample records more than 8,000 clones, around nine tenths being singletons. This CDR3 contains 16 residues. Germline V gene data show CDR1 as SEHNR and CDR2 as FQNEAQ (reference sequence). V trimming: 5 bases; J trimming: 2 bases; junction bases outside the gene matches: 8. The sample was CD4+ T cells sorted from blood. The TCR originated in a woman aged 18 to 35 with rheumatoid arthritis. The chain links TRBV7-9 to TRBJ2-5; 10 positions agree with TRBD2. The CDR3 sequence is CASSARLAGNQETQYF. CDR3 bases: TGTGCCAGCAGCGCTCGACTAGCGGGTAATCAAGAGACCCAGTACTTC.